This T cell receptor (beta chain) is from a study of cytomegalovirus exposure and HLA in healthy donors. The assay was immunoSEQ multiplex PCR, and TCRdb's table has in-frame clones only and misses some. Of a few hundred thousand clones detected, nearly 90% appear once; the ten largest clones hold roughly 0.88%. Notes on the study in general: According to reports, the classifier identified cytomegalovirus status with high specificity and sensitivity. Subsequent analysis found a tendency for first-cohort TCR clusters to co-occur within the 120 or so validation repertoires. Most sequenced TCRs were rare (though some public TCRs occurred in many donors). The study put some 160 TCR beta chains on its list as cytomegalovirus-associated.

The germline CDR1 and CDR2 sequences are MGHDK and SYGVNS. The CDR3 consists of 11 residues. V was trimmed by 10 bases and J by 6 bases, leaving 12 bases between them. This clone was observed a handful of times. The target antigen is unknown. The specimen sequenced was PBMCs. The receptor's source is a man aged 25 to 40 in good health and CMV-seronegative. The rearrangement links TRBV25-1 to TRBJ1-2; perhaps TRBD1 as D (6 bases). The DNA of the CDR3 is TGTGCCACCATTCACAGGGATGGCTACACCTTC. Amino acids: CATIHRDGYTF.